This entry describes one T cell receptor beta chain. In the original workflow: Using reference gene primer amplification, nucleated cell counts were estimated. Sequenced by immunoSEQ multiplex PCR; TCRdb stores in-frame clones only, minus some. V, J and clone size are those of that table, while D and trimming were read from the DNA. The sample lists tens of thousands of clones, approximately 89% occurring once. The sample belongs to a study of blood T cell repertoires in COVID-19. On the study more broadly: The United States, Italy and Spain were the sources of the acute and convalescent COVID-19 samples. PBMCs, B-cell-depleted T cells, or T cells provided the cDNA or gDNA that made up the material.

The CDR3 totals 15 residues. Per germline, CDR1 MDHEN and CDR2 SYDVKM. V was pared by 3 bases and J by 8 bases, with 8 bases of the junction left unmatched. The gene calls are TRBV28 and TRBJ1-4, with 8 positions matching TRBD1. Sequencing was done on a sample of peripheral blood. This receptor was obtained from a human donor with active COVID-19. The donor label of this sample is uncertain. The CDR3 sequence is CASSFTGGSREKLFF. CDR3 nucleotide sequence: TGTGCCAGCAGTTTTACAGGGGGATCGAGAGAAAAACTGTTTTTT.